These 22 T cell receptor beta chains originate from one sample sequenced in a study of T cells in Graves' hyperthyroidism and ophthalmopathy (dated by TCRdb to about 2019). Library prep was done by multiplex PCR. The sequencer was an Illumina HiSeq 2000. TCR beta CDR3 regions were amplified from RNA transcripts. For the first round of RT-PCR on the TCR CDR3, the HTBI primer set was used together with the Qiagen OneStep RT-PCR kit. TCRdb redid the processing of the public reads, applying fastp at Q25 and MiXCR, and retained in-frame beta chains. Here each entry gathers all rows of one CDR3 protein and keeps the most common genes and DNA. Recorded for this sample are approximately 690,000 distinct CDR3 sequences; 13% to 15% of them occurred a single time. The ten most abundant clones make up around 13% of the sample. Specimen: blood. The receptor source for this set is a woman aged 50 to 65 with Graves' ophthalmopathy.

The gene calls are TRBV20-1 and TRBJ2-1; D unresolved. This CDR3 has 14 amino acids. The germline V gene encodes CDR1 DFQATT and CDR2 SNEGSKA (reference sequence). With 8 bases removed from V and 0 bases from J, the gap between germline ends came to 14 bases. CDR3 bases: TGCAGTCCTCTTCTCCTCAGCTCCTACAATGAGCAGTTCTTC. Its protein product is CSPLLLSSYNEQFF.

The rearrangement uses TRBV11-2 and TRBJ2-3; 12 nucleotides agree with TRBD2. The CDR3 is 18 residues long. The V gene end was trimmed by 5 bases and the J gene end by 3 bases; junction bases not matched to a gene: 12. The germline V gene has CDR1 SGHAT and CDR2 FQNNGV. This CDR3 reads CASSIGVQLAGGTDTQYF. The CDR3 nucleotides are TGTGCCAGCAGCATAGGGGTACAACTAGCGGGAGGAACAGATACGCAGTATTTT.

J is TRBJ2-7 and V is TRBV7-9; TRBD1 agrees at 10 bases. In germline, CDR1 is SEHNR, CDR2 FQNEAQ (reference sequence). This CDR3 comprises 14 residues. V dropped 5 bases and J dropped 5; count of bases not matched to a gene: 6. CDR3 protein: CASSPGTGVDEQYF. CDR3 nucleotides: TGTGCCAGCAGCCCGGGGACAGGGGTAGACGAGCAGTACTTC.

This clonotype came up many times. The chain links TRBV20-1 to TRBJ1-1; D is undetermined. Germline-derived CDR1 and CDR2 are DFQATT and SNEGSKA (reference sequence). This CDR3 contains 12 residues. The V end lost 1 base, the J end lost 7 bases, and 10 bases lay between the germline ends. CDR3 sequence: CSARAGHNEAFF. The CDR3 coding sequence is TGCAGTGCTAGAGCCGGGCACAATGAAGCTTTCTTT.

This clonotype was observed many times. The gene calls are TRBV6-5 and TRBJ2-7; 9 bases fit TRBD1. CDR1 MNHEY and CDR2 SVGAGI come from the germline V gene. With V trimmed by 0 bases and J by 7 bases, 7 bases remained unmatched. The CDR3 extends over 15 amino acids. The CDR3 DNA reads TGTGCCAGCAGTTACTCGGGACAGGGAGGTGTGGAGCAGTACTTC. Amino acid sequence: CASSYSGQGGVEQYF.

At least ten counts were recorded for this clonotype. The CDR3 coding sequence is TGTGCCAGTAGTGTCCGGGACAATAACAATGAGCAGTTCTTC. It codes for CASSVRDNNNEQFF. The chain carries TRBV19 and TRBJ2-1; a possible D gene is TRBD1 (6 bases). Looked up from germline, CDR1 is LNHDA and CDR2 is SQIVND (reference sequence). This CDR3 spans 14 amino acids. Deletions cut 5 bases from V and 5 bases from J, with 13 bases between.

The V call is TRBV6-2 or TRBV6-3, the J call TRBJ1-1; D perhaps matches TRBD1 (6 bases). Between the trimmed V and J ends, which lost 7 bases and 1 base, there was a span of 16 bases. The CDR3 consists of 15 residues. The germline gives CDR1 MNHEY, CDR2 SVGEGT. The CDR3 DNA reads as TGTGCCAGCACCGAACCAGGGGCTACGAACACTGAAGCTTTCTTT. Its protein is CASTEPGATNTEAFF.

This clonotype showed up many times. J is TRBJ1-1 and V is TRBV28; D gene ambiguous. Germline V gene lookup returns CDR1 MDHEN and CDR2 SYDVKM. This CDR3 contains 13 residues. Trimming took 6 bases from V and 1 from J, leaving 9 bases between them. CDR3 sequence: CASSSLPNTEAFF. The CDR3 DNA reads TGTGCCAGCAGCTCACTGCCGAACACTGAAGCTTTCTTT.

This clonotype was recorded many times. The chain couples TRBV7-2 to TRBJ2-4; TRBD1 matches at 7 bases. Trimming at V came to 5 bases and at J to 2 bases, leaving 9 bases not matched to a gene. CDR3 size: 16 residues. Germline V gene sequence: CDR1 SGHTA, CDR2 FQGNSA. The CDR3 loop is CASSLETGRSKNIQYF. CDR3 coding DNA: TGTGCCAGCAGCCTCGAGACAGGGCGGTCCAAAAACATTCAGTACTTC.

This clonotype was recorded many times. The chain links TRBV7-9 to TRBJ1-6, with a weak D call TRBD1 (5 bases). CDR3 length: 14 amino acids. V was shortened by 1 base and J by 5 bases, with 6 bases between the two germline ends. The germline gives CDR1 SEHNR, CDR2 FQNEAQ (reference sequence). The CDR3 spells CASSLGGDNSPLHF. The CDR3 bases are TGTGCCAGCAGCTTAGGGGGGGATAATTCACCCCTCCACTTT.

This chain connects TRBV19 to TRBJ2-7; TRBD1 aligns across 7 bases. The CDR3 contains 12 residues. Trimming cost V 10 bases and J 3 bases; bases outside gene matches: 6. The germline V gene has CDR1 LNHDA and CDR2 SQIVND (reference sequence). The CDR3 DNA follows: TGTGCCACCGCGGACAGGAACTACGAGCAGTACTTC. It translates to CATADRNYEQYF.

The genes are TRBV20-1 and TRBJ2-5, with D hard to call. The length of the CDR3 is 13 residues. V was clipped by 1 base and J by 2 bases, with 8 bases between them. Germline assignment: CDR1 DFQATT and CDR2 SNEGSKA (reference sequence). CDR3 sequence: CSARAAEQETQYF. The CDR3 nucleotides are TGCAGTGCTAGAGCGGCAGAACAAGAGACCCAGTACTTC.

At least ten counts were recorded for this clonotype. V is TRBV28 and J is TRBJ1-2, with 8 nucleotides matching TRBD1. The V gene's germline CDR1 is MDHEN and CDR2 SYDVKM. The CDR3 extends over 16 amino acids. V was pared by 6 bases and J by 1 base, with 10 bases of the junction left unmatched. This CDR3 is CASSRPDRALNYGYTF. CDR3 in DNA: TGTGCCAGCAGCCGTCCGGACAGGGCTCTTAACTATGGCTACACCTTC.

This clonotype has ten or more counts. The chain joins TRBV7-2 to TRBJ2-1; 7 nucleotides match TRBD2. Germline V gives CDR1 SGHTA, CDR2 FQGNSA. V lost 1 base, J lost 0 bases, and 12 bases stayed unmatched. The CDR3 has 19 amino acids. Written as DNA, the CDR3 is TGTGCCAGCAGCTTAGTGATGGGAACGGGGAGGGCCTCCTACAATGAGCAGTTCTTC. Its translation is CASSLVMGTGRASYNEQFF.

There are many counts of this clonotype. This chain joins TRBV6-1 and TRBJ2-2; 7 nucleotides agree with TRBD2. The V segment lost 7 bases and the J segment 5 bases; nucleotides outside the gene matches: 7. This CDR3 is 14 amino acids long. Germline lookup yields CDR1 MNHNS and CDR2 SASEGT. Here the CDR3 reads CASKTGTTTGELFF. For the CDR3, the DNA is TGTGCCAGCAAAACCGGGACTACAACCGGGGAGCTGTTTTTT.

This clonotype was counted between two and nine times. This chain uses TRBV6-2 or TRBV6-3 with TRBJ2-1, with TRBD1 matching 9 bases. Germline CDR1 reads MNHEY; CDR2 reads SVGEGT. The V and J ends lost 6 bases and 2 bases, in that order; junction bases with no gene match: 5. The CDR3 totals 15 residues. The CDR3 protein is CASSATGGAYNEQFF. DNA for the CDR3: TGTGCCAGCAGCGCGACAGGGGGAGCCTACAATGAGCAGTTCTTC.

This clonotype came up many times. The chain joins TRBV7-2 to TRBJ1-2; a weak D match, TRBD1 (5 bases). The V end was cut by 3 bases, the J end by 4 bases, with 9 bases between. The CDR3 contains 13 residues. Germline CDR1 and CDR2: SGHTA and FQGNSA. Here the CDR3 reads CASSFGHGYGYTF. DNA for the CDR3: TGTGCCAGCAGCTTCGGACACGGCTATGGCTACACCTTC.

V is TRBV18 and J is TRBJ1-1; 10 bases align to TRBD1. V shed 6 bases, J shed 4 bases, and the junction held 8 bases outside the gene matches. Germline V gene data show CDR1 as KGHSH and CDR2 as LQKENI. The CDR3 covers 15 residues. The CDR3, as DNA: TGTGCCAGCTCCGGGACCGGGACAGGGGCCACTGAAGCTTTCTTT. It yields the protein CASSGTGTGATEAFF. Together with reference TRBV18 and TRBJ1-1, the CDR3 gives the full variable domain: NAGVMQNPRHLVRRRGQEARLRCSPMKGHSHVYWYRQLPEEGLKFMVYLQKENIIDESGMPKERFSAEFPKEGPSILRIQQVVRGDSAAYFCASSGTGTGATEAFFGQGTRLTVV.

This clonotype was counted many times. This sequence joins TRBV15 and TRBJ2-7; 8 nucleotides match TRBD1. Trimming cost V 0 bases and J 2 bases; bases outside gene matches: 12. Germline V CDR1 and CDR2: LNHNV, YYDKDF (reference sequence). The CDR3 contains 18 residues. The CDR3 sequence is CATSRDFPGTGDPYEQYF. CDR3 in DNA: TGTGCCACCAGCAGAGATTTCCCTGGGACAGGAGACCCCTACGAGCAGTACTTC.

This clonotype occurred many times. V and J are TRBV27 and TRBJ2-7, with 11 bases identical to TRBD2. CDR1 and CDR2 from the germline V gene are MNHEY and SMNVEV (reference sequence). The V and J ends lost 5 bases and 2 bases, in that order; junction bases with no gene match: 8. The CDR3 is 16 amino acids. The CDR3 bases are TGTGCCAGCAGTCCATTTACTAGCGGGAGTCCCTACGAGCAGTACTTC. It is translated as CASSPFTSGSPYEQYF.

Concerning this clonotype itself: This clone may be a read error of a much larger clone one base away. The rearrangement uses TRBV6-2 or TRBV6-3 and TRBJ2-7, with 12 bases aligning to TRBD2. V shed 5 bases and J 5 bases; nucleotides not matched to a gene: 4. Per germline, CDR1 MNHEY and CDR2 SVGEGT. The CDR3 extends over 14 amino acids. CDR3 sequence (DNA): TGTGCCAGCAGTCCTAGCGGGAGGGGCCACGAGCAGTACTTC. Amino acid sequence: CASSPSGRGHEQYF.

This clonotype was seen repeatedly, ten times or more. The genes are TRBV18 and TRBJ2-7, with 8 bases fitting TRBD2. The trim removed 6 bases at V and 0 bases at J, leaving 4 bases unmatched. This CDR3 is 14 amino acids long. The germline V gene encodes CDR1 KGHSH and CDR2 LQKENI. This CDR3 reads CASSQTSDSYEQYF. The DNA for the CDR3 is TGTGCCAGCTCCCAGACTAGCGACTCCTACGAGCAGTACTTC.